This entry is about one T cell receptor (beta chain). Its target is unknown. This specimen belongs to a study of T cells after yellow fever vaccination. The germline V gene encodes CDR1 SGHRS and CDR2 YFSETQ. Between the trimmed V and J ends, which lost 5 bases and 5 bases, there was a span of 23 bases. The length of the CDR3 is 17 residues. The authors made TCR cDNA by 5'RACE template switching, adding a universal primer site and UMIs. TCRdb recomputed calls from the 5' RACE reads with MiXCR, one row per CDR3 protein. The repertoire holds almost 600,000 distinct CDR3 sequences, with less than 15% as singletons. General study findings and limits: Weaker, the secondary response had a peak occurring faster, on day 5 versus 15. Among primary-vaccination clones, most reappeared after the booster, at 95% to 96% for CD4 and approximately 90% for CD8. Researchers noted that a small share of clonotypes showed up in both CD4 and CD8 compartments.

The chain combines TRBV5-1 with TRBJ2-1; the D gene is possibly TRBD1 (6 bases). Sample: PBMCs, taken on the day of the yellow fever booster vaccination. This sequence was found in a man aged 25 to 40 who received the YFV17D yellow fever vaccine. The CDR3 DNA is TGCGCCAGCAGTCCTCCCCAGGGGTTGGGGGTTAACAATGAGCAGTTCTTC. Protein: CASSPPQGLGVNNEQFF.